This is a list of T cell receptor beta chains from one sample in a study of ipilimumab plus nivolumab after autologous stem cell transplantation. Sequencing was performed with immunoSEQ multiplex PCR; in TCRdb, only in-frame clones are kept and a portion is missing. The table lists around 10,000 clones, 60% to 70% of them singletons. The material sequenced was PBMCs, taken in a trial of ipilimumab plus nivolumab as post-transplant consolidation. Receptors were obtained from a female donor with multiple myeloma. Each CDR3 is given with its conserved first and last residue. Each record gives: D gene, clone size, V gene, J gene, CDR3 DNA, CDR3 protein. A D gene is named only where the DNA matches it firmly. Clone size, where shown, is once, few, many, or a class for clones that have expanded.

NA	NA	TRBV20-1	TRBJ2-5	TGCAGTGCCGCTGGGGGGGAGACCCAGTACTTC	CSAAGGETQYF
NA	NA	TRBV6-1	TRBJ1-5	TGTGCCAGCAGGCTTGCACAGTCAGGGCAGCCCCAGCATTTT	CASRLAQSGQPQHF
NA	NA	TRBV5-1	TRBJ2-1	TGCGCCAGCAGCTTGGACAGTTTGAACAATGAGCAGTTCTTC	CASSLDSLNNEQFF
NA	NA	TRBV10-3	TRBJ1-2	TGTGCCATCAGTGAGGCAGGTGCCTACACCTTC	CAISEAGAYTF
TRBD1	few	TRBV7-8	TRBJ2-7	TGTGCCAGCAGCCCAACCCTTGGACAGGTTACCTACGAGCAGTACTTC	CASSPTLGQVTYEQYF
NA	NA	TRBV14	TRBJ1-2	TGTGCCAGCAGCCAAGAAAGGGGGTCTGGCTACACCTTC	CASSQERGSGYTF
NA	NA	TRBV13	TRBJ2-1	TGTGCCAGCAGCCTCGGGAGGGGGCGATACAATGAGCAGTTCTTC	CASSLGRGRYNEQFF
NA	NA	TRBV29-1	TRBJ1-1	TGCAGCGGGAGGGACGGCACCTTGAACACTGAAGCTTTCTTT	CSGRDGTLNTEAFF
NA	once	TRBV5-6	TRBJ1-1	TGTGCCAGCAGCTTGGAGTTCGTATCTGAAGCTTTCTTT	CASSLEFVSEAFF
NA	NA	TRBV7-9	TRBJ2-7	TGTGCCAGCAGCTCCGCCCGGGGCAGTTTCTACGAGCAGTACTTC	CASSSARGSFYEQYF
TRBD2	NA	TRBV19	TRBJ2-1	TGTGCCAGTAGTAGGAAACGGACTAGTCTGGACAATGAGCAGTTCTTC	CASSRKRTSLDNEQFF
NA	large	TRBV5-1	TRBJ1-2	TGCGCCAGCAGCTTGGATGGGAAGGGCTACACCTTC	CASSLDGKGYTF
NA	NA	TRBV7-9	TRBJ2-7	TGTGCCAGCAGCTTAGGGGACCGCATCTCCTACGAGCAGTACTTC	CASSLGDRISYEQYF
TRBD1	NA	TRBV6-6	TRBJ2-1	TGTGCCAGCAGTGGGGACCGGACAGGGGGCTACAATGAGCAGTTCTTC	CASSGDRTGGYNEQFF
NA	NA	TRBV4-1	TRBJ1-5	TGCGCCAGCAGCCCAGGGGTAGCTGGCAATCAGCCCCAGCATTTT	CASSPGVAGNQPQHF
TRBD2	NA	TRBV2	TRBJ2-1	TGTGCCAGCAGCGTCGGGACTAGCGGGATCTTCCATGAGCAGTTCTTC	CASSVGTSGIFHEQFF